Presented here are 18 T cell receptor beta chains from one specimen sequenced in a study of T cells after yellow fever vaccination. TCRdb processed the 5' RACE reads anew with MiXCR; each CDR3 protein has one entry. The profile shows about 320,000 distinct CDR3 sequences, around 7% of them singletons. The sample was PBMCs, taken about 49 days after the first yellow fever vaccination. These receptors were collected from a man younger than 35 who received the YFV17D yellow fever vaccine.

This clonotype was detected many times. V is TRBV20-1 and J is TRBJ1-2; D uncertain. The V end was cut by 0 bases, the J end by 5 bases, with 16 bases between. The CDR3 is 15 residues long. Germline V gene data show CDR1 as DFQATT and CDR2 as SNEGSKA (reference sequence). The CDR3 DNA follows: TGCAGTGCTAGAGATGACCTCGGGGAAAATTATGGCTACACCTTC. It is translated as CSARDDLGENYGYTF.

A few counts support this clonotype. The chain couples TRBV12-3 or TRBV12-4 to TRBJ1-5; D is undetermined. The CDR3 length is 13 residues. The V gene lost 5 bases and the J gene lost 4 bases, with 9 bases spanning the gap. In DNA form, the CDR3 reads TGTGCCAGCAGTCTAATCCGGAATCAGCCCCAGCATTTT. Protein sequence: CASSLIRNQPQHF.

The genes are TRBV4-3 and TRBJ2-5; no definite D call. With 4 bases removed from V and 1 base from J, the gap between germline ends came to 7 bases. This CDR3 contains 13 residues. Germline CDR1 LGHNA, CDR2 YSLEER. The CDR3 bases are TGCGCCAGCAGCCGGTCCATCCAAGAGACCCAGTACTTC. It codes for CASSRSIQETQYF.

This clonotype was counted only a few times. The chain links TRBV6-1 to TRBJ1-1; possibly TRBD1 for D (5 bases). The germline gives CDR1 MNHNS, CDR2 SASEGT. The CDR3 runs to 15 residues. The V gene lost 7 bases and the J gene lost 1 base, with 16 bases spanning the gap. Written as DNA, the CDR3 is TGTGCCAGCACCCCGGGCAGGGCGGCGAACACTGAAGCTTTCTTT. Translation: CASTPGRAANTEAFF.

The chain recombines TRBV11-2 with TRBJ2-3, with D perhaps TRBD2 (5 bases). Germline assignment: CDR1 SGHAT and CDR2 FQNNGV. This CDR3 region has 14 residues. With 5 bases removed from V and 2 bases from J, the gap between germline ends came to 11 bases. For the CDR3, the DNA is TGTGCCAGCAGCCGTCTAGCATCCACAGATACGCAGTATTTT. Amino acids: CASSRLASTDTQYF.

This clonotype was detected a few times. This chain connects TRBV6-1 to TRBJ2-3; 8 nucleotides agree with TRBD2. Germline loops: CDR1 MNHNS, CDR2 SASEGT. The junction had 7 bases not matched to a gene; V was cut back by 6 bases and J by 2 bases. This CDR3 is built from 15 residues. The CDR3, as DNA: TGTGCCAGCAGGCTACTAGCGGTACTCACAGATACGCAGTATTTT. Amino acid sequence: CASRLLAVLTDTQYF.

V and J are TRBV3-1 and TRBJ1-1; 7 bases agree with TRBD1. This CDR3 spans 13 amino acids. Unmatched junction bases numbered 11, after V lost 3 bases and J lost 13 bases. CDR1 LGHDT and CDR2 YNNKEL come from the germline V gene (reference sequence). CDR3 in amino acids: CASSHQGGDKGFF. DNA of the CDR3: TGTGCCAGCAGCCACCAAGGGGGCGATAAGGGTTTCTTT.

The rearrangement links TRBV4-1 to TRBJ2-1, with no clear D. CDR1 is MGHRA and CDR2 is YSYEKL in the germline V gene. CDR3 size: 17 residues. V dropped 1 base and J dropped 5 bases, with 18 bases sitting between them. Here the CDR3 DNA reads TGCGCCAGCAGCCAAGCCCGATGGGCGTCCCGGGACAATGAGCAGTTCTTC. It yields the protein CASSQARWASRDNEQFF.

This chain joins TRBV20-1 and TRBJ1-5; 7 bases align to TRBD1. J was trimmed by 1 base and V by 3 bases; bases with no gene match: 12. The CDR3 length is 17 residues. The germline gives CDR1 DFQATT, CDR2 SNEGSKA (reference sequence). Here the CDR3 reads CSARVQGSWGSNQPQHF. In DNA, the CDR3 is TGCAGTGCTAGGGTACAGGGGTCCTGGGGGAGCAATCAGCCCCAGCATTTT.

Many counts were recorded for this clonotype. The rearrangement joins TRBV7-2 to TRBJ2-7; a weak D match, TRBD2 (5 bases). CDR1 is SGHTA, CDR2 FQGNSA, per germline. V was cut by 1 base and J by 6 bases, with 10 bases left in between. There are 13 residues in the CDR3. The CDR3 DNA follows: TGTGCCAGCAGCTTAGAGCGGCGGAGCGAGCAGTACGTC. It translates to CASSLERRSEQYV.

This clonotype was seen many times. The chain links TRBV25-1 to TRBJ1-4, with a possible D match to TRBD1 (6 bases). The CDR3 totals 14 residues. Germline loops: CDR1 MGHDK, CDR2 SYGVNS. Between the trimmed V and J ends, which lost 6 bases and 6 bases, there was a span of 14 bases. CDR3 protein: CASRPGAGDEKLFF. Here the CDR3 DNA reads TGTGCCAGCAGACCAGGGGCGGGGGATGAAAAACTGTTTTTT.

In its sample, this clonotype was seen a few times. The CDR3 sequence: CATRGGSYNEQFF. CDR3 nucleotides: TGTGCCACGCGGGGGGGCTCCTACAATGAGCAGTTCTTC. This chain uses TRBV5-4 with TRBJ2-1, with 9 bases fitting TRBD2. The V segment lost 9 bases and the J segment 0 bases; nucleotides outside the gene matches: 1. Germline CDR1 reads SGHNT; CDR2 reads YYREEE (reference sequence). The CDR3 length is 13 residues.

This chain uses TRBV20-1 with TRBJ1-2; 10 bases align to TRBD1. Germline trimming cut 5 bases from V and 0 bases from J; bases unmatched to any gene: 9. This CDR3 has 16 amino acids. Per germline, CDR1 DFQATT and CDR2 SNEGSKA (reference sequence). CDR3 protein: CSAGEGQGSANYGYTF. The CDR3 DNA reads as TGCAGTGCTGGGGAGGGACAGGGGAGCGCTAACTATGGCTACACCTTC.

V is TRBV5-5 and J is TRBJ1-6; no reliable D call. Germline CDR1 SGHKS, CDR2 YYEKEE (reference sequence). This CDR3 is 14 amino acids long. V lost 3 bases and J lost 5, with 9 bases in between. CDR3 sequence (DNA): TGTGCCAGCAGCTCAGAATGGGATAATTCACCCCTCCACTTT. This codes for CASSSEWDNSPLHF.

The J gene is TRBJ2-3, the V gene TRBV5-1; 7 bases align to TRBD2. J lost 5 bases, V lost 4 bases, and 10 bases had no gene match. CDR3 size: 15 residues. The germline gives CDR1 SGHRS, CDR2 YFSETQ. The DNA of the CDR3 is TGCGCCAGCAGCCCCCTTGGGGGGAGGGAAGATACGCAGTATTTT. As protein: CASSPLGGREDTQYF. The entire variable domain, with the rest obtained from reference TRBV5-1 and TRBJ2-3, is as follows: KAGVTQTPRYLIKTRGQQVTLSCSPISGHRSVSWYQQTPGQGLQFLFEYFSETQRNKGNFPGRFSGRQFSNSRSEMNVSTLELGDSALYLCASSPLGGREDTQYFGPGTRLTVL.

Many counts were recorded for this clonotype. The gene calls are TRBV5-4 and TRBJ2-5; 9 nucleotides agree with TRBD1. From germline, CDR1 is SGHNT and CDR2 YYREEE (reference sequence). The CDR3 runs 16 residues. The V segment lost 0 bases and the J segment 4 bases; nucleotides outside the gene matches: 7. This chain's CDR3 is CASSLAWGQGTETQYF. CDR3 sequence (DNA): TGTGCCAGCAGCTTGGCCTGGGGACAGGGCACAGAGACCCAGTACTTC.

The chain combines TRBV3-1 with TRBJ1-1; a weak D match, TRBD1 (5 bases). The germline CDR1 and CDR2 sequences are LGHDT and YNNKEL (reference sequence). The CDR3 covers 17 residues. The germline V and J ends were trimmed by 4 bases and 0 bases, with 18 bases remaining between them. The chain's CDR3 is CASSLLVHGTMNTEAFF. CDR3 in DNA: TGTGCCAGCAGCCTTCTCGTCCACGGGACTATGAACACTGAAGCTTTCTTT.

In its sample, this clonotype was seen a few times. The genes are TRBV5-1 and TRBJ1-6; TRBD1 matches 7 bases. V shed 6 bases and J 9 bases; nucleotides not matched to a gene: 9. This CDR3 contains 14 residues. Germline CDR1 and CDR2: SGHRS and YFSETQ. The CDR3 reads CASTDRERSSPLHF. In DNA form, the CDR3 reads TGCGCCAGCACTGACAGGGAAAGGAGTTCACCCCTCCACTTT.